The source of this TCR beta chain is a study of cytomegalovirus exposure and HLA in healthy donors. Here immunoSEQ multiplex PCR was the method, and the copy in TCRdb shows in-frame clones only, minus some. The sample contains 70,000 to 75,000 clones, around 94% of which appear only once. Germline V gene sequence: CDR1 KGHSH, CDR2 LQKENI. The CDR3 totals 16 residues. J was trimmed by 3 bases and V by 3 bases; bases with no gene match: 4. The material sequenced was PBMCs. V usage is TRBV18 and J usage is TRBJ2-7; the match to TRBD2 covers 14 bases. The sequence came from a woman between 18 and 29 years old in good health and CMV-seropositive. Here the CDR3 reads CASSPGTSGSIYEQYF. CDR3 bases: TGTGCCAGCTCACCTGGGACTAGCGGGAGTATCTACGAGCAGTACTTC.